Listed here are 13 T cell receptor beta chains from one sample, sequenced in a study of OX40 agonist ivuxolimab in advanced cancers. Libraries were prepared by immunoSEQ multiplex PCR; TCRdb keeps only in-frame clonotypes and omits some of them. The sample includes about 76,000 clones, over 75% of them seen just once. Sequences were derived from CD4+ or CD8+ T cells sorted from blood, sampled in a trial of the OX40 agonist ivuxolimab. The source is an adult with an advanced solid tumor such as melanoma, head and neck, liver or kidney cancer.

V usage is TRBV18 and J usage is TRBJ1-4; no definite D call. The germline V and J ends were trimmed by 1 base and 8 bases, with 8 bases remaining between them. CDR1 KGHSH and CDR2 LQKENI come from the germline V gene. CDR3 size: 13 residues. CDR3 sequence (DNA): TGTGCCAGCTCACCACGTATTAACGAAAAACTGTTTTTT. Amino acid sequence: CASSPRINEKLFF.

This clone was found a few times. The V call is TRBV7-3, the J call TRBJ1-2, with 11 bases matching TRBD1. Germline values: CDR1 SGHTA, CDR2 FQGTGA. Trimming at V came to 5 bases and at J to 7 bases, leaving 3 bases not matched to a gene. The CDR3 runs 13 residues. As DNA, the CDR3 is TGTGCCAGCAGCCAGGACAGGGGGCTTGGCTACACCTTC. This sequence encodes CASSQDRGLGYTF.

V usage is TRBV28 and J usage is TRBJ1-2, with 8 nucleotides matching TRBD1. With V trimmed by 6 bases and J by 8 bases, 8 bases remained unmatched. The CDR3 has 13 amino acids. In germline, CDR1 is MDHEN, CDR2 SYDVKM. DNA of the CDR3: TGTGCCAGCAGCCCCAGGACAGGGTTGGGCTACACCTTC. This translates into CASSPRTGLGYTF.

This sequence joins TRBV7-9 and TRBJ2-7; no clear D. The CDR3 has 13 residues. Trimming took off 1 base at V and 2 bases at J, with 6 bases between the two ends. In germline, CDR1 is SEHNR, CDR2 FQNEAQ (reference sequence). The CDR3: CASSLEATYEQYF. The CDR3 region has the DNA TGTGCCAGCAGCTTAGAGGCCACCTACGAGCAGTACTTC.

V usage is TRBV6-6 and J usage is TRBJ1-2; D gene unclear. CDR3 length equals 14 residues. V lost 5 bases and J lost 1, with 11 bases in between. The germline gives CDR1 MNHNY, CDR2 SVGAGI (reference sequence). The CDR3 spells CASSPGSGNYGYTF. DNA of the CDR3: TGTGCCAGCAGTCCAGGTTCTGGTAACTATGGCTACACCTTC.

The V call is TRBV7-3, the J call TRBJ2-5; D may be TRBD2 (6 bases). The length of the CDR3 is 15 residues. Germline lookup yields CDR1 SGHTA and CDR2 FQGTGA. Trimming removed 1 base from V and 2 bases from J, with 11 bases in between. CDR3 in amino acids: CASSLRGGEQETQYF. The CDR3 coding sequence is TGTGCCAGCAGCTTAAGGGGCGGGGAACAAGAGACCCAGTACTTC. The full variable domain, completed using reference TRBV7-3 and TRBJ2-5, is GAGVSQTPSNKVTEKGKYVELRCDPISGHTALYWYRQSLGQGPEFLIYFQGTGAADDSGLPNDRFFAVRPEGSVSTLKIQRTERGDSAVYLCASSLRGGEQETQYFGPGTRLLVL.

The V call is TRBV12-5, the J call TRBJ2-5; 7 nucleotides match TRBD2. Germline assignment: CDR1 LGHNT and CDR2 FRNRAP. This CDR3 region has 14 residues. The ends lost 5 bases at V and 4 bases at J; junction bases unmatched: 7. The CDR3: CASGEGLQRETQYF. The CDR3 DNA follows: TGTGCTAGTGGTGAGGGACTACAAAGAGAGACCCAGTACTTC.

The chain recombines TRBV6-5 with TRBJ1-4; TRBD1 might be the D (6 bases). V lost 2 bases to trimming and J lost 8 bases, with 12 bases between them. CDR1 is MNHEY, CDR2 SVGAGI, per germline. The CDR3 runs 14 residues. The DNA for the CDR3 is TGTGCCAGCAGTTACGGGGGCCTAGGAGAAAAACTGTTTTTT. It is translated as CASSYGGLGEKLFF.

This sequence joins TRBV11-2 and TRBJ1-3; 10 nucleotides agree with TRBD1. Per the germline V gene, CDR1 is SGHAT and CDR2 is FQNNGV. V lost 3 bases and J lost 0; bases outside the gene matches: 2. The CDR3 is 16 amino acids. Written as DNA, the CDR3 is TGTGCCAGCAGCTTGGGACAGGGGAGCTCTGGAAACACCATATATTTT. This encodes CASSLGQGSSGNTIYF.

This chain uses TRBV7-2 with TRBJ2-1, with 8 bases aligning to TRBD1. The germline V gene encodes CDR1 SGHTA and CDR2 FQGNSA. With 4 bases clipped from V and 7 bases from J, the junction kept 12 bases outside the gene matches. CDR3 length: 16 amino acids. The CDR3 region is CASSSQDRGDKNEQFF. CDR3 sequence (DNA): TGTGCCAGCAGCTCACAAGACAGGGGAGATAAGAATGAGCAGTTCTTC.

The chain couples TRBV9 to TRBJ2-3; maybe TRBD1 (6 bases). The CDR3 length is 14 residues. Between the trimmed V and J ends, which lost 4 bases and 5 bases, there was a span of 14 bases. Germline CDR1 and CDR2: SGDLS and YYNGEE. CDR3 protein: CASSLQGLGDTQYF. The CDR3 region has the DNA TGTGCCAGCAGCTTACAGGGATTGGGAGATACGCAGTATTTT.

Sample share makes this clone medium-sized. The chain carries TRBV11-2 and TRBJ1-2; D possibly corresponds to TRBD1 (5 bases). The CDR3 has 16 residues. Trimming took off 1 base at V and 5 bases at J, with 17 bases between the two ends. Germline values: CDR1 SGHAT, CDR2 FQNNGV. The CDR3 sequence is CASSLGLRGRGYGYTF. The CDR3 DNA sequence: TGTGCCAGCAGCTTAGGTCTTAGGGGCCGGGGGTATGGCTACACCTTC.

The J gene is TRBJ2-7, the V gene TRBV29-1; 7 bases agree with TRBD1. The CDR3 is 14 amino acids. Trimming cost V 7 bases and J 2 bases; bases outside gene matches: 11. Germline V gives CDR1 SQVTM, CDR2 ANQGSEA. The CDR3 DNA reads as TGCAGCGGTTCACAGGGGTATGGGGCCTACGAGCAGTACTTC. It encodes CSGSQGYGAYEQYF.